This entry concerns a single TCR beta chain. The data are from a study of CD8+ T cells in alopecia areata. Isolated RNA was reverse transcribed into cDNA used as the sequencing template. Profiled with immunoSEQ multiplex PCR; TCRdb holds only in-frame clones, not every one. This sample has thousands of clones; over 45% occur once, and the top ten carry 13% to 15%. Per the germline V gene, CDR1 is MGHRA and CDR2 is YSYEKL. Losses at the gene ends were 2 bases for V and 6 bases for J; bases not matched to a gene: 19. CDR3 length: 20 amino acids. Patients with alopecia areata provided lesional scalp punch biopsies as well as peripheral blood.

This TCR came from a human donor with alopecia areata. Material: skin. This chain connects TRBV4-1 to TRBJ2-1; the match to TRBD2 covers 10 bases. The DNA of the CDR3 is TGCGCCAGCAGCCAACGCACTCTAGGACTAGCGGAACCCACCTCCAATGAGCAGTTCTTC. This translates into CASSQRTLGLAEPTSNEQFF.